Below are 26 T cell receptor beta chains sequenced from a single sample in a study of technical replicates of blood from four donors. The data were produced by immunoSEQ multiplex PCR, yet TCRdb's version contains in-frame clones alone and is incomplete. The sample holds about 78,000 clones; just under 95% are singletons and the top ten take 0.35% to 0.45%. Sequencing input: T cells isolated from PBMCs. The receptors originated from a human donor in good health.

The CDR3 reads CATQGQFNTGELFF. CDR3 sequence (DNA): TGTGCCACCCAGGGACAGTTCAACACCGGGGAGCTGTTTTTT. J is TRBJ2-2 and V is TRBV19; 7 bases match TRBD1. The CDR3 totals 14 residues. Trimming took 10 bases from V and 2 from J; bases not matched to a gene: 7. The germline V gene encodes CDR1 LNHDA and CDR2 SQIVND (reference sequence).

The V call is TRBV6-5, the J call TRBJ2-7, with TRBD2 as a possible D gene (5 bases). V dropped 5 bases and J dropped 2 bases, with 16 bases sitting between them. The V gene's germline CDR1 is MNHEY and CDR2 SVGAGI. The CDR3 totals 15 residues. In DNA form, the CDR3 reads TGTGCCAGCAGTCGAAGCGGACCGCCGGCCTACGAGCAGTACTTC. Encoded protein: CASSRSGPPAYEQYF.

The CDR3 DNA reads TGTGCCAGCAGCTTAAACGGGAGGGCCTCGGTAGATACGCAGTATTTT. Its protein product is CASSLNGRASVDTQYF. The chain uses TRBV7-3 and TRBJ2-3; 8 bases line up with TRBD2. This CDR3 contains 16 residues. V gave up 1 base and J gave up 5 bases; unmatched junction bases: 8. Germline V gene data show CDR1 as SGHTA and CDR2 as FQGTGA.

The chain uses TRBV4-3 and TRBJ2-3; D gene unclear. Germline CDR1 LGHNA, CDR2 YSLEER. V lost 0 bases and J 0 bases, leaving 7 bases between the germline ends. The CDR3 contains 15 residues. This CDR3 reads CASSQEPTSTDTQYF. The CDR3 bases are TGCGCCAGCAGCCAAGAACCTACTAGCACAGATACGCAGTATTTT.

The gene calls are TRBV5-4 and TRBJ2-1; D not certain. Deletions cut 4 bases from V and 11 bases from J, with 13 bases between. The CDR3 runs to 12 residues. The V gene's germline CDR1 is SGHNT and CDR2 YYREEE (reference sequence). The CDR3 region has the DNA TGTGCCAGCAGCCTGGCTAGAAGACAGCAGTTCTTC. It specifies CASSLARRQQFF.

This clone has only one observation. The chain joins TRBV7-3 to TRBJ2-1; TRBD1 is a possible D gene (5 bases). This CDR3 has 13 residues. V was clipped by 5 bases and J by 8 bases, with 13 bases between them. The germline V gene encodes CDR1 SGHTA and CDR2 FQGTGA. The CDR3 region has the DNA TGTGCCAGCAGCCCCAGGGCTTGGGATGAGCAGTTCTTC. This gives the protein CASSPRAWDEQFF.

The V and J genes are TRBV4-3 and TRBJ2-7; 10 nucleotides align to TRBD2. The ends lost 5 bases at V and 2 bases at J; junction bases unmatched: 9. CDR1 and CDR2 from the germline V gene are LGHNA and YSLEER. The CDR3 has 16 amino acids. The CDR3 loop is CASSGLAGVKTYEQYF. The CDR3 DNA sequence: TGCGCCAGCAGCGGTCTAGCGGGAGTAAAAACCTACGAGCAGTACTTC.

The V and J genes are TRBV6-1 and TRBJ2-1; the D gene is possibly TRBD1 (5 bases). There are 15 residues in the CDR3. Germline V gene data show CDR1 as MNHNS and CDR2 as SASEGT. Deletions cut 7 bases from V and 7 bases from J, with 20 bases between. DNA for the CDR3: TGTGCCAGCAAAGAGTTCTGGGGCCCTTGGAATGAGCAGTTCTTC. Translated, it gives CASKEFWGPWNEQFF.

The chain carries TRBV27 and TRBJ2-3; possible D gene TRBD2, 5 bases. Trimming cost V 1 base and J 6 bases, with 20 bases left between them. CDR1 and CDR2 from the germline V gene are MNHEY and SMNVEV (reference sequence). The CDR3 totals 17 residues. The CDR3 region is CASSLFPDSPPPDTQYF. The CDR3 DNA sequence: TGTGCCAGCAGTTTATTTCCGGACTCGCCTCCCCCTGATACGCAGTATTTT.

This chain connects TRBV2 to TRBJ2-7, with D perhaps TRBD1 (6 bases). V was trimmed by 9 bases and J by 5 bases, leaving 23 bases between them. CDR3 size: 15 residues. Germline V lookup: CDR1 SNHLY, CDR2 FYNNEI. The CDR3 loop is CARGMRDTLVNEQYF. The CDR3 nucleotides read TGTGCCAGGGGAATGAGGGACACCCTAGTGAACGAGCAGTACTTC.

The genes are TRBV6-5 and TRBJ2-7; D is uncertain. Looked up from germline, CDR1 is MNHEY and CDR2 is SVGAGI. V was trimmed by 0 bases and J by 5 bases, leaving 5 bases between them. This CDR3 is 12 amino acids long. As DNA, the CDR3 is TGTGCCAGCAGTTACTCGTCGGACGAGCAGTACTTC. It encodes CASSYSSDEQYF.

This sequence joins TRBV7-9 and TRBJ1-1, with 8 bases matching TRBD1. Per the germline V gene, CDR1 is SEHNR and CDR2 is FQNEAQ (reference sequence). The CDR3 has 15 residues. V was clipped by 5 bases and J by 4 bases; unmatched bases: 9. The CDR3 nucleotides are TGTGCCAGCAGCGCGGGAAATACAGGGGGCACTGAAGCTTTCTTT. Translated, it gives CASSAGNTGGTEAFF.

This clone was counted a few times. V gene TRBV9 combines with J gene TRBJ1-1; maybe TRBD1 (5 bases). The ends were cut back, 3 bases at V and 6 bases at J, with 12 bases in the middle. The CDR3 is 13 residues long. CDR1 SGDLS and CDR2 YYNGEE come from the germline V gene. CDR3 nucleotides: TGTGCCAGCAGCGCCGGGACGGGGGCTGAAGCTTTCTTT. This gives the protein CASSAGTGAEAFF.

The chain employs TRBV6-5 and TRBJ2-7; possible D gene TRBD2, 5 bases. Germline loops: CDR1 MNHEY, CDR2 SVGAGI. Trimming took off 0 bases at V and 1 base at J, with 10 bases between the two ends. The CDR3 covers 15 residues. The DNA of the CDR3 is TGTGCCAGCAGTTACTCGAGGGAGATATCCTACGAGCAGTACTTC. It is translated as CASSYSREISYEQYF.

The chain joins TRBV11-2 to TRBJ2-1, with a weak D call TRBD2 (5 bases). The length of the CDR3 is 13 residues. The germline CDR1 and CDR2 sequences are SGHAT and FQNNGV. The germline V and J ends were trimmed by 2 bases and 8 bases, with 10 bases remaining between them. This chain's CDR3 is CASSLFRGDEQFF. CDR3 sequence (DNA): TGTGCCAGCAGCTTATTTCGGGGTGATGAGCAGTTCTTC.

The V call is TRBV28, the J call TRBJ1-3; possible D gene TRBD1, 5 bases. Per germline, CDR1 MDHEN and CDR2 SYDVKM. V gave up 7 bases and J gave up 7 bases, with 20 bases separating them. The CDR3 is made up of 15 amino acids. In DNA form, the CDR3 reads TGTGCCAGCATCGGCAGTGGGGGAGGAGAGAACACCATATATTTT. Protein: CASIGSGGGENTIYF. Full variable domain (remainder filled in from reference TRBV28 and TRBJ1-3): DVKVTQSSRYLVKRTGEKVFLECVQDMDHENMFWYRQDPGLGLRLIYFSYDVKMKEKGDIPEGYSVSREKKERFSLILESASTNQTSMYLCASIGSGGGENTIYFGEGSWLTVV.

The chain carries TRBV13 and TRBJ2-3; 14 bases are a match to TRBD2. Germline V gene sequence: CDR1 PRHDT, CDR2 FYEKMQ (reference sequence). The CDR3 consists of 20 residues. With V trimmed by 4 bases and J by 4 bases, 16 bases remained unmatched. The CDR3 nucleotides are TGTGCCAGCAGCTCTACAACGGGACTAGCGGGAGTGTCTTTGGCAGATACGCAGTATTTT. Protein product: CASSSTTGLAGVSLADTQYF. Filled out from reference TRBV13 and TRBJ2-3, the complete variable domain reads AAGVIQSPRHLIKEKRETATLKCYPIPRHDTVYWYQQGPGQDPQFLISFYEKMQSDKGSIPDRFSAQQFSDYHSELNMSSLELGDSALYFCASSSTTGLAGVSLADTQYFGPGTRLTVL.

The gene calls are TRBV5-1 and TRBJ1-5, with D possibly being TRBD1 (6 bases). CDR3 length equals 15 residues. V was pared by 4 bases and J by 7 bases, with 18 bases between. CDR1 is SGHRS, CDR2 YFSETQ, per germline. The CDR3 protein is CASSPAGAGDQPQHF. CDR3 nucleotides: TGCGCCAGCAGCCCGGCGGGGGCAGGGGACCAGCCCCAGCATTTT.

This clone was counted a single time. The V call is TRBV28, the J call TRBJ1-1; 8 bases align to TRBD1. Germline V lookup: CDR1 MDHEN, CDR2 SYDVKM. The CDR3 runs to 14 residues. V lost 5 bases and J lost 4; bases outside the gene matches: 6. The CDR3 region is CASSQTGEGTEAFF. DNA for the CDR3: TGTGCCAGCAGTCAGACAGGGGAGGGCACTGAAGCTTTCTTT. Combining the CDR3 with reference TRBV28 and TRBJ1-1 gives the whole variable domain DVKVTQSSRYLVKRTGEKVFLECVQDMDHENMFWYRQDPGLGLRLIYFSYDVKMKEKGDIPEGYSVSREKKERFSLILESASTNQTSMYLCASSQTGEGTEAFFGQGTRLTVV.

V gene TRBV6-1 combines with J gene TRBJ2-1, with unresolved D. Per germline, CDR1 MNHNS and CDR2 SASEGT. V shed 4 bases and J shed 8 bases, with 6 bases lying between them. The CDR3 sequence is 11 residues long. The CDR3 DNA follows: TGTGCCAGCAGTGTATTCGATGAGCAGTTCTTC. Its translation: CASSVFDEQFF.

This chain joins TRBV9 and TRBJ2-5; 10 nucleotides match TRBD1. This CDR3 is built from 14 residues. V dropped 3 bases and J dropped 12; count of bases not matched to a gene: 11. The germline gives CDR1 SGDLS, CDR2 YYNGEE. In nucleotides, the CDR3 is TGTGCCAGCAGCGCGGGGACAGGGGATAGAGGAGAGTACTTC. Its translation: CASSAGTGDRGEYF.

The chain is built from TRBV6-5 and TRBJ1-1; D is undetermined. CDR1 and CDR2 (germline): MNHEY, SVGAGI. Trimming shortened V by 0 bases and J by 4 bases, and 9 bases separated the two germline ends. The CDR3 has 14 amino acids. This chain's CDR3 is CASSYSLGSTEAFF. In DNA, the CDR3 is TGTGCCAGCAGTTACTCGCTAGGGAGCACTGAAGCTTTCTTT.

The count of this clone is one. The chain is built from TRBV27 and TRBJ1-2; no definite D call. The CDR3 has 13 amino acids. Trimming shortened V by 3 bases and J by 8 bases, and 13 bases separated the two germline ends. Germline lookup yields CDR1 MNHEY and CDR2 SMNVEV (reference sequence). The CDR3 is CASSFAGRGGYTF. The CDR3 DNA reads as TGTGCCAGCAGTTTTGCGGGGAGAGGCGGCTACACCTTC.

V and J are TRBV21-1 and TRBJ2-3; the table's TRBD1 call for D was not verified on the DNA. TRBV21-1 is a known pseudogene. This CDR3 is 16 amino acids long. The CDR3 here is CASSKERGRVGDTQYF. As DNA, the CDR3 is TGTGCCAGCAGCAAAGAGCGCGGCAGGGTGGGAGATACGCAGTATTTT.

The chain couples TRBV10-3 to TRBJ1-2; the D is unclear. The ends were cut back, 0 bases at V and 12 bases at J, with 20 bases in the middle. From germline, CDR1 is ENHRY and CDR2 SYGVKD. The CDR3 totals 15 residues. In DNA, the CDR3 is TGTGCCATCAGTGAGTCGATCAGTCCCCTTATAGGAGACACCTTC. It yields the protein CAISESISPLIGDTF.

The V call is TRBV28, the J call TRBJ1-4; 7 bases map to TRBD1. This CDR3 contains 15 residues. The V gene's germline CDR1 is MDHEN and CDR2 SYDVKM. V shed 2 bases, J shed 7 bases, and the junction held 7 bases outside the gene matches. The CDR3 is CASSLVLQGSEKLFF. In DNA form, the CDR3 reads TGTGCCAGCAGTTTAGTTTTACAGGGGAGTGAAAAACTGTTTTTT. The complete variable domain, with remaining parts taken from reference TRBV28 and TRBJ1-4, reads DVKVTQSSRYLVKRTGEKVFLECVQDMDHENMFWYRQDPGLGLRLIYFSYDVKMKEKGDIPEGYSVSREKKERFSLILESASTNQTSMYLCASSLVLQGSEKLFFGSGTQLSVL.